This TCR beta chain emerged from a study of response to subunit inactivated influenza vaccine (dated by TCRdb to about 2018). A note on the overall study: Deep quantitative profiling of the T cell receptor repertoire was used in the study to follow responses to a trivalent subunit inactivated influenza vaccine. Broad study findings and their caveats: According to the authors, only a limited number of new T cells may be recruited by each seasonal influenza vaccination.

This clonotype was recorded a few times. Its antigen is unknown. Per-nucleotide qualities are absent, and no much larger clonotype sits a single base away. The CDR3 has 14 amino acids, counting the end cysteine and phenylalanine. This entry keeps only the CDR3 DNA: 42 bases, framed from base 1. The germline V gene (reference sequence) gives CDR1 as MNHEY and CDR2 as SMNVEV. Clipping removes 3 bases from V and 7 bases from J, with 6 as the unmatched junction base count. Libraries were constructed by RT-PCR. TCRdb records Illumina HiSeq 2500 as the sequencer. TCRdb reworked the public reads: Q25 trimming with fastp, MiXCR clone assembly, productive beta chains retained. Every CDR3 protein is listed once, alongside the most common genes and DNA of its rows. A total of 650,000 to 800,000 distinct CDR3 sequences appear in this sample, about 15% of them only once. 6% to 7% of the sample comes from the top ten.

The source was PBMCs from blood, collected less than 15 days before vaccination. The chain is encoded by TRBV27 joined to TRBJ2-3, with TRBD1 identical over 8 junction bases. The TCR was taken from a man over 45 who received an inactivated influenza vaccine. Donor details come from another sample of the same person, matched by shared clones. The nucleotide sequence reads as follows: TGTGCCAGCAGTTTTGACAGGGGAGGAAATACGCAGTATTTT. It specifies CASSFDRGGNTQYF.